The clone carrying this T cell receptor beta chain showed up just a few times. This sample is drawn from a study of blood T cell repertoires in COVID-19. Whole-study context: Samples came from the United States, Italy and Spain, spanning acute and convalescent COVID-19. T cells, B-cell-depleted T cells, or PBMCs provided the cDNA or gDNA that served as material.

Patients from Seattle were sampled longitudinally, starting during active infection. In the authors' workflow: Cell counts per sample came from amplifying reference gene primers. The protocol was immunoSEQ multiplex PCR, while the TCRdb copy is restricted to in-frame clones and leaves out a portion. From that table come the V and J calls and clone size; the DNA was used to work out D and trimming. This sample has about 130,000 clones, with 90% found just once. This clonotype was obtained from a man aged 60 to 75 with COVID-19, enrolled during active disease. The sequenced sample was peripheral blood.

For the CDR3, the DNA is TGTGCCAGCAGTTTAGGACAGGTTCGGCACGAGCAGTACTTC. It yields the protein CASSLGQVRHEQYF. The V gene is TRBV25-1, the J gene TRBJ2-7; 7 bases match TRBD1. The V gene's germline CDR1 is MGHDK and CDR2 SYGVNS. The trim removed 5 bases at V and 5 bases at J, leaving 9 bases unmatched. There are 14 residues in the CDR3.